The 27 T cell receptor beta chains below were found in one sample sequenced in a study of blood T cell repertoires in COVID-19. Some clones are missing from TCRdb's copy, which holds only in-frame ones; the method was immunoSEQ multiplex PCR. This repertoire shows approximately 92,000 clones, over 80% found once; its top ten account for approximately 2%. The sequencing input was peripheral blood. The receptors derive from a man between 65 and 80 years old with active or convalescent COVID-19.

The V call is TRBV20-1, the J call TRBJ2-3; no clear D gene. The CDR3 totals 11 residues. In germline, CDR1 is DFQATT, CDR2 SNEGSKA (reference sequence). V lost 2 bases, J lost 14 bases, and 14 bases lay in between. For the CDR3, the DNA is TGCAGTGCTAGAACCAACTGGGCGCCGTATTTT. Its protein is CSARTNWAPYF.

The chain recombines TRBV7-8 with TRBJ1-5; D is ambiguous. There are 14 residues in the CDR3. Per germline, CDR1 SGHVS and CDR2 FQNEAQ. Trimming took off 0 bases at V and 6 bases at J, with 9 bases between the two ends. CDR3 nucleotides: TGTGCCAGCAGCTTAGCAATGGCGGCTCAGCCCCAGCATTTT. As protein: CASSLAMAAQPQHF.

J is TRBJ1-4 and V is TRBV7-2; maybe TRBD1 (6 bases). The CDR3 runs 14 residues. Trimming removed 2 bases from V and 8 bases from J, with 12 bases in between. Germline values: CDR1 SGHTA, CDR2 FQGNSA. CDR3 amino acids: CASSLTGSGEKLFF. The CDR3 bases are TGTGCCAGCAGCTTAACAGGGTCAGGGGAAAAACTGTTTTTT.

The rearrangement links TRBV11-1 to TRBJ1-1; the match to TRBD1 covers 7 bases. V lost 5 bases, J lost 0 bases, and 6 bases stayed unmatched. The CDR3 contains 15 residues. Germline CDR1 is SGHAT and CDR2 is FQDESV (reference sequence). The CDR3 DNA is TGTGCCAGCAGCACCGGCGGGACAGTGAACACTGAAGCTTTCTTT. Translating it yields CASSTGGTVNTEAFF. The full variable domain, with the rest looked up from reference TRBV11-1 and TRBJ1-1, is EAEVAQSPRYKITEKSQAVAFWCDPISGHATLYWYRQILGQGPELLVQFQDESVVDDSQLPKDRFSAERLKGVDSTLKIQPAELGDSAMYLCASSTGGTVNTEAFFGQGTRLTVV.

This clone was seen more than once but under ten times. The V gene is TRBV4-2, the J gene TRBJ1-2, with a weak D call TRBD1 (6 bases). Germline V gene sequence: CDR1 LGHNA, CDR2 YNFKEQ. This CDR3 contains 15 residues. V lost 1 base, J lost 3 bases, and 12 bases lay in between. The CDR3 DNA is TGTGCCAGCAGCCAAGGGGAGGGGGTCGACTATGGCTACACCTTC. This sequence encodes CASSQGEGVDYGYTF.

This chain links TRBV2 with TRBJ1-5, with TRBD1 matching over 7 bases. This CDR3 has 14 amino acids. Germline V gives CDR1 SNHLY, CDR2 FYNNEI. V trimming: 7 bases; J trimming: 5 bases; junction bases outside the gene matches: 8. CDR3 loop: CASMTGTDHQPQHF. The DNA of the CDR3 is TGTGCCAGCATGACCGGGACAGACCATCAGCCCCAGCATTTT.

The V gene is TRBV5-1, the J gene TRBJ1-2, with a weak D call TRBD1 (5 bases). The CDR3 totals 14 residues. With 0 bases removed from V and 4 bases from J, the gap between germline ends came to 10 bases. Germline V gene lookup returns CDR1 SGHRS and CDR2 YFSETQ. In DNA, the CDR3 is TGCGCCAGCAGCTTGGAAGGGGCTCCCTATGGCTACACCTTC. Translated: CASSLEGAPYGYTF.

The CDR3 sequence: CASSRTGTEAFF. The CDR3 bases are TGTGCCAGCAGCCGGACAGGGACTGAAGCTTTCTTT. The rearrangement joins TRBV3-1 (or the pseudogene TRBV3-2) to TRBJ1-1; TRBD1 matches at 8 bases. The J segment lost 5 bases and the V segment lost 4 bases, leaving 0 bases of the junction unmatched. The CDR3 is 12 residues long. The V gene's germline CDR1 is LGHDT and CDR2 YNNKEL (reference sequence).

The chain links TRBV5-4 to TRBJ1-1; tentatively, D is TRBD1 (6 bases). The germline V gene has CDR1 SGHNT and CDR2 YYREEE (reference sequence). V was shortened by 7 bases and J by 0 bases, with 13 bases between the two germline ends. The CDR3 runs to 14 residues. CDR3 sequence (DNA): TGTGCCAGCTACAGGGACGGCATGAACACTGAAGCTTTCTTT. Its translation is CASYRDGMNTEAFF.

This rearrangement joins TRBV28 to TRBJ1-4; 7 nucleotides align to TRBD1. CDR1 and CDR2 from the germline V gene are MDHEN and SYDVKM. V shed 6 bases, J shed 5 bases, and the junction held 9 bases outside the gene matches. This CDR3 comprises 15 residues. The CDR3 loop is CASSSRRGLNEKLFF. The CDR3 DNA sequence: TGTGCCAGCAGCTCACGCAGGGGGTTGAATGAAAAACTGTTTTTT.

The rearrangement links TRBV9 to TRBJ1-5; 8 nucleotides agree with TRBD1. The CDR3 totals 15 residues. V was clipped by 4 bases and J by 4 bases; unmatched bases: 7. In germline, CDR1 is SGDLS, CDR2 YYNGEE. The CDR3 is CASSTQGGMNQPQHF. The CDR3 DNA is TGTGCCAGCAGCACACAGGGGGGGATGAATCAGCCCCAGCATTTT.

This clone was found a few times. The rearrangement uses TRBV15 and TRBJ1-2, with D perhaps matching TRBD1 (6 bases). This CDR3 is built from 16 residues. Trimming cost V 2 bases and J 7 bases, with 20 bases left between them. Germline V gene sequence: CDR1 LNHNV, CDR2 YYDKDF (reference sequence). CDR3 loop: CATSRPLGRGEGGYTF. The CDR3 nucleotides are TGTGCCACCAGCAGACCCCTGGGGAGGGGGGAAGGTGGCTACACCTTC.

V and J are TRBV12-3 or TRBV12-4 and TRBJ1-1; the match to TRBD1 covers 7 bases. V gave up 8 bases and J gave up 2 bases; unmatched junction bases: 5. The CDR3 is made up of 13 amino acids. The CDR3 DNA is TGTGCCAGCTCCCAGGGGGAAAACACTGAAGCTTTCTTT. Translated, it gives CASSQGENTEAFF.

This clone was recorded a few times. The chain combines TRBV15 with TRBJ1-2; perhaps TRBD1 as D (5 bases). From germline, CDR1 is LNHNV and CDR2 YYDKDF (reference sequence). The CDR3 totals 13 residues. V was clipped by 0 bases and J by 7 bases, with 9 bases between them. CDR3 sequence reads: CATSRDRQTGYTF. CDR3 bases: TGTGCCACCAGCAGAGATCGACAGACTGGCTACACCTTC.

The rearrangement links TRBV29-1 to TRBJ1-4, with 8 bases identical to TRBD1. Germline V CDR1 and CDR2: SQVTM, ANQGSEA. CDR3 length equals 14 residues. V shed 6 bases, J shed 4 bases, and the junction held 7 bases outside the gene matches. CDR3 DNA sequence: TGCAGCGTCCATGACAGGGGAATTAATGAAAAACTGTTTTTT. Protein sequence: CSVHDRGINEKLFF.

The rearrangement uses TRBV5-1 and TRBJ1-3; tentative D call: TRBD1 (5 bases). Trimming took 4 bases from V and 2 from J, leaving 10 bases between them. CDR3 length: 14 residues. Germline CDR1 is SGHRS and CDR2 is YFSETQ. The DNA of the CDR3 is TGCGCCAGCAGCCCCGGGGGGGCTGGAAACACCATATATTTT. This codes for CASSPGGAGNTIYF.

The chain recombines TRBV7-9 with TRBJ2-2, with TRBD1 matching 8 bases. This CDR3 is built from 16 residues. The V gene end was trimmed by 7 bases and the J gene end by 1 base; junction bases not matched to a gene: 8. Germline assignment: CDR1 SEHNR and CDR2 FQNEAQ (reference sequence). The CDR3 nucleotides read TGTGCCAGCACCCCAAAGGGACAGGTGAACACCGGGGAGCTGTTTTTT. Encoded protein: CASTPKGQVNTGELFF.

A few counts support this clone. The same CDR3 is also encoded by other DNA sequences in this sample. CDR3 sequence (DNA): TGTGCCAGCAGCTTACTAGCGGGGGTCCCGGAGACCCAGTACTTC. Its translation: CASSLLAGVPETQYF. The chain is built from TRBV7-2 and TRBJ2-5; 10 bases are a match to TRBD2. V lost 2 bases to trimming and J lost 5 bases; unmatched junction nucleotides: 5. The germline gives CDR1 SGHTA, CDR2 FQGNSA. The CDR3 length is 15 residues.

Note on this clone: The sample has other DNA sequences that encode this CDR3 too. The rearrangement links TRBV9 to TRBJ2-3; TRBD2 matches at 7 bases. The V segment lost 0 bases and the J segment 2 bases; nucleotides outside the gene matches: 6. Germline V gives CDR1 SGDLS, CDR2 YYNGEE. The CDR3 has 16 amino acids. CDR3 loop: CASSVVGRGFTDTQYF. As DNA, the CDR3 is TGTGCCAGCAGCGTAGTCGGGCGGGGGTTCACAGATACGCAGTATTTT. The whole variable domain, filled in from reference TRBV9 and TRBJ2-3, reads DSGVTQTPKHLITATGQRVTLRCSPRSGDLSVYWYQQSLDQGLQFLIQYYNGEERAKGNILERFSAQQFPDLHSELNLSSLELGDSALYFCASSVVGRGFTDTQYFGPGTRLTVL.

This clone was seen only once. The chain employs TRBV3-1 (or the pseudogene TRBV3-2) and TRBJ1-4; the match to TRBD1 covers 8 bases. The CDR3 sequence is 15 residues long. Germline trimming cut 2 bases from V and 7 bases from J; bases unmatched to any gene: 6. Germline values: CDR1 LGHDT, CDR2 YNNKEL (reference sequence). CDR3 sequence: CASSQSQGGSEKLFF. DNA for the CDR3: TGTGCCAGCAGCCAATCACAGGGGGGTAGTGAAAAACTGTTTTTT.

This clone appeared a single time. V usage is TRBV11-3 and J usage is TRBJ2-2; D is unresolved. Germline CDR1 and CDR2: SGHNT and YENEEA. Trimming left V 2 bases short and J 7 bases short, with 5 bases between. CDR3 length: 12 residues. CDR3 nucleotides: TGTGCCAGCAGCTTATCGGGCGGGGAGCTGTTTTTT. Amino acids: CASSLSGGELFF. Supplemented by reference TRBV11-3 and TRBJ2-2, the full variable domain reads EAGVVQSPRYKIIEKKQPVAFWCNPISGHNTLYWYLQNLGQGPELLIRYENEEAVDDSQLPKDRFSAERLKGVDSTLKIQPAELGDSAVYLCASSLSGGELFFGEGSRLTVL.

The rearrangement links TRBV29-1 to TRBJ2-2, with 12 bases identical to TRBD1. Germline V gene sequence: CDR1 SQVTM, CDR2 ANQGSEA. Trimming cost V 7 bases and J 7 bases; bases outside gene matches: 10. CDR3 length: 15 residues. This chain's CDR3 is CSGSGTGGASGELFF. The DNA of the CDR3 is TGCAGCGGCTCCGGGACAGGGGGCGCGAGCGGGGAGCTGTTTTTT.

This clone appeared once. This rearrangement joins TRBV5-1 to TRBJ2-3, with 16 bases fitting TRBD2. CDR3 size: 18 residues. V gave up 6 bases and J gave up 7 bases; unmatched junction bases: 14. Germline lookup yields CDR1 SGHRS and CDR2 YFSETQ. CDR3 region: CASTTGTSGGALPYTQYF. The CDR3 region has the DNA TGCGCCAGCACAACCGGGACTAGCGGGGGGGCCTTACCGTATACGCAGTATTTT.

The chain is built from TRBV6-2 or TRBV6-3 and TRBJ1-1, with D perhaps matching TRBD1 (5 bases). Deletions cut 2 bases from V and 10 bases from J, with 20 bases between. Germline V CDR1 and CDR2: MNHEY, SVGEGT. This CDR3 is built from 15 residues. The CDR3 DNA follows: TGTGCCAGCAGTTACGGCAGGACACAAGGTGTGAGAGCTTTCTTT. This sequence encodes CASSYGRTQGVRAFF.

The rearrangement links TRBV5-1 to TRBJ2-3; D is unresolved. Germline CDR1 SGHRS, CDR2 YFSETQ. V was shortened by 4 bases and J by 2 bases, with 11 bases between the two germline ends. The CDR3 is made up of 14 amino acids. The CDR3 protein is CASSEQENTDTQYF. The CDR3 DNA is TGCGCCAGCAGCGAGCAGGAAAACACAGATACGCAGTATTTT.

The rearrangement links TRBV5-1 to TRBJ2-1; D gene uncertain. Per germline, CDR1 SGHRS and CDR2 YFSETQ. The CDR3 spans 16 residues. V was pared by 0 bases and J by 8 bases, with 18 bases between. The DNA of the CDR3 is TGCGCCAGCAGCTTGGCCCCAGCCAACCTAGGCTATGAGCAGTTCTTC. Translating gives CASSLAPANLGYEQFF.

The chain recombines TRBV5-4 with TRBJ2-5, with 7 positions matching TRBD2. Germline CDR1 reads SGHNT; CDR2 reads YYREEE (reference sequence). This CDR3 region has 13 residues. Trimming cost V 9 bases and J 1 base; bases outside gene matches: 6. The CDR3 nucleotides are TGTGCCACCAACGGGGGGAGCCAAGAGACCCAGTACTTC. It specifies CATNGGSQETQYF.